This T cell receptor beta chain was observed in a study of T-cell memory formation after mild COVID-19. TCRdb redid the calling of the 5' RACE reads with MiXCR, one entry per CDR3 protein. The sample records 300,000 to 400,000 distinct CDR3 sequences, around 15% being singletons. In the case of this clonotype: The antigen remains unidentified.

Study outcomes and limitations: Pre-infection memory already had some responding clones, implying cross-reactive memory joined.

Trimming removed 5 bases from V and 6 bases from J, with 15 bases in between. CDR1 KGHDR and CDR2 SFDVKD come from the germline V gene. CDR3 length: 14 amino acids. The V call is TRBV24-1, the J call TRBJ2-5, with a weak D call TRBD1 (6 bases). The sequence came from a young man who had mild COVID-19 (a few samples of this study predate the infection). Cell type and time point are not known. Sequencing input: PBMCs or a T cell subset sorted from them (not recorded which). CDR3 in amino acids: CATSVQGGDQTQYF. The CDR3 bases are TGTGCCACCAGTGTCCAAGGGGGTGATCAGACCCAGTACTTC.